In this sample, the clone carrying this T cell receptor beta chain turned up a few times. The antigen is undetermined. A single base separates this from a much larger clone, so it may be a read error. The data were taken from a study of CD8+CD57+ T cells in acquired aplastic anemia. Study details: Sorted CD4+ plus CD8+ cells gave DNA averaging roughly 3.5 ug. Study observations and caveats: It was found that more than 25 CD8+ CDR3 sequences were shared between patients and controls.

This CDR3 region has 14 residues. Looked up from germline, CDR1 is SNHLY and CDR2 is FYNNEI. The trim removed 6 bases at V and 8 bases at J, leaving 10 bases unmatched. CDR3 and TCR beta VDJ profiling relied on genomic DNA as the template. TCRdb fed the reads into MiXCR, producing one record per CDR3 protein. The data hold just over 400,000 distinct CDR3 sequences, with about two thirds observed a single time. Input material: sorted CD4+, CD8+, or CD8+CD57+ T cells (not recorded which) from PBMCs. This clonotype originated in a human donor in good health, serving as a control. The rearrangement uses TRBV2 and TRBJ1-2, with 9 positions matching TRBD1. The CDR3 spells CASRLDGTGSGYTF. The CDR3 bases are TGTGCCAGCAGGTTAGATGGGACAGGGAGCGGCTACACCTTC.